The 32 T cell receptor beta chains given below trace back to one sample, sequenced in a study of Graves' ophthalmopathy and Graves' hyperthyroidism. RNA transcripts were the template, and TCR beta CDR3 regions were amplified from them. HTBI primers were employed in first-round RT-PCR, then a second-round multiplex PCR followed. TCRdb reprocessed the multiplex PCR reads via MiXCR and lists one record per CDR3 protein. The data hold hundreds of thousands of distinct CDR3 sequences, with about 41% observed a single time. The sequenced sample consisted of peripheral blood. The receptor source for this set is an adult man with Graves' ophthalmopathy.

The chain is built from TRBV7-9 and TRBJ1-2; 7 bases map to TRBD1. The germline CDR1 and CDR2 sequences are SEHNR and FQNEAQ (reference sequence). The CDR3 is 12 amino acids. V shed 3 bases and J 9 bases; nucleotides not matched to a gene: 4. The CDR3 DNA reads TGTGCCAGCAGCTTCGGACAGGCTAGCTACACCTTC. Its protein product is CASSFGQASYTF.

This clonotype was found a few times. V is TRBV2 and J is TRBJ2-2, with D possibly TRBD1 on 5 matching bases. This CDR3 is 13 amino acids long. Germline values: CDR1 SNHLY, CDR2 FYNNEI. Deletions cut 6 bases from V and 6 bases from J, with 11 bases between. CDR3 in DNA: TGTGCCAGCAGGCCCAGGGTCCCCGGGGAGCTGTTTTTT. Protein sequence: CASRPRVPGELFF.

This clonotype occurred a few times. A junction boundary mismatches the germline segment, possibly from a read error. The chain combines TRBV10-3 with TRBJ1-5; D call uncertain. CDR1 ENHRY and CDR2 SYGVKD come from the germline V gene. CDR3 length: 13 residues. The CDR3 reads CASSENGNQPQHF. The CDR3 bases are TGTGCCAGCAGTGAAAATGGGAATCAGCCCCAGCATTTT.

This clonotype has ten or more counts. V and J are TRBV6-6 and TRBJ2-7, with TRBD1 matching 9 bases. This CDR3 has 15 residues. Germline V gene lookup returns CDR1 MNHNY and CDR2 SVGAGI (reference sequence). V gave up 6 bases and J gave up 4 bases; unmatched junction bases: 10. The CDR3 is CASSRHPQGAYEQYF. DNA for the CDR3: TGTGCCAGCAGCCGACACCCACAGGGGGCGTACGAGCAGTACTTC.

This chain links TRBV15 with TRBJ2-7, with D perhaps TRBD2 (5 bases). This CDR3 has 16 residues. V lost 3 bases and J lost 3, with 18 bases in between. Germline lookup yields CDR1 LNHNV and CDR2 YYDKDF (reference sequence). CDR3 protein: CATSSYVRERFYEQYF. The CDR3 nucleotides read TGTGCCACCAGCAGTTACGTTCGGGAACGTTTCTACGAGCAGTACTTC.

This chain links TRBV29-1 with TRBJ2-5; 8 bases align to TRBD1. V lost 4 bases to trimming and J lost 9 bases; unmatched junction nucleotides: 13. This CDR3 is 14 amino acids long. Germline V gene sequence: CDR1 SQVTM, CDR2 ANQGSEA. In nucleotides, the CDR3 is TGCAGCGTTGCGACAGGGGAGAGCAATCAGCCCCAGTACTTC. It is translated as CSVATGESNQPQYF.

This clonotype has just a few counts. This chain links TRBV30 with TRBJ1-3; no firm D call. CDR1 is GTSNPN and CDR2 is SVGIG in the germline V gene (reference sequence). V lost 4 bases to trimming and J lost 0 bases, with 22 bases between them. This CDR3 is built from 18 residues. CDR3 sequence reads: CAWITTQYESISGNTIYF. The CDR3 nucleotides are TGTGCCTGGATCACGACACAGTACGAATCCATCTCTGGAAACACCATATATTTT.

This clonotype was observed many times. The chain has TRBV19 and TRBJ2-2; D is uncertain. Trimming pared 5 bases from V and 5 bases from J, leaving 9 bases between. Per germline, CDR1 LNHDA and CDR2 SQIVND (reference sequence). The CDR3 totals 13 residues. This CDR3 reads CASSSLGTGELFF. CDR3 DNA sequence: TGTGCCAGTAGTTCATTAGGGACCGGGGAGCTGTTTTTT.

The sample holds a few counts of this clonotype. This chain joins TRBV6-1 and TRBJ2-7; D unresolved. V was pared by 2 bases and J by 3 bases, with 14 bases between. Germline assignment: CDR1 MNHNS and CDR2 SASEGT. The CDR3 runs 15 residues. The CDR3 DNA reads TGTGCCAGCAGTGAATTGGCCAACAGAGTCTACGAGCAGTACTTC. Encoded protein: CASSELANRVYEQYF.

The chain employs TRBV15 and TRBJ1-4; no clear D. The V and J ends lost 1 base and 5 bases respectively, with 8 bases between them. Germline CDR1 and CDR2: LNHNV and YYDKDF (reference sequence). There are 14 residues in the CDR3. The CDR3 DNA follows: TGTGCCACCAGCAGAGGGATTGGCAATGAAAAACTGTTTTTT. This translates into CATSRGIGNEKLFF. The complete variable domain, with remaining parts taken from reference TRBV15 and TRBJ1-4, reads DAMVIQNPRYQVTQFGKPVTLSCSQTLNHNVMYWYQQKSSQAPKLLFHYYDKDFNNEADTPDNFQSRRPNTSFCFLDIRSPGLGDTAMYLCATSRGIGNEKLFFGSGTQLSVL.

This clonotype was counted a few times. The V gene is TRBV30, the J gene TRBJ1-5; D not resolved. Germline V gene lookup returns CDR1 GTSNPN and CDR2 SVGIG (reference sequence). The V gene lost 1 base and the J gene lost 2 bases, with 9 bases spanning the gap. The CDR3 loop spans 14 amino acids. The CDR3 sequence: CAWSEGNGNQPQHF. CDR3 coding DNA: TGTGCCTGGAGTGAGGGTAATGGCAATCAGCCCCAGCATTTT.

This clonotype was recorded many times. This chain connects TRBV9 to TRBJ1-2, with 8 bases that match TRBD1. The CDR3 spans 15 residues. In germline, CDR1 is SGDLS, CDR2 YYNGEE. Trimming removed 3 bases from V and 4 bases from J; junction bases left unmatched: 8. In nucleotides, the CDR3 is TGTGCCAGCAGCGGGGCGGGACAGGCCTTCTATGGCTACACCTTC. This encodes CASSGAGQAFYGYTF. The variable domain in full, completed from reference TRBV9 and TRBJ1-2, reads DSGVTQTPKHLITATGQRVTLRCSPRSGDLSVYWYQQSLDQGLQFLIQYYNGEERAKGNILERFSAQQFPDLHSELNLSSLELGDSALYFCASSGAGQAFYGYTFGSGTRLTVV.

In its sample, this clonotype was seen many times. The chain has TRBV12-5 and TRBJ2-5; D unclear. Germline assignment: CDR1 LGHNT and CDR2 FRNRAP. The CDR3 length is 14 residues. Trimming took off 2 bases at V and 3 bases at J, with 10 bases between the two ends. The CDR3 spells CASGLWASEETQYF. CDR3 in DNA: TGTGCTAGTGGTTTGTGGGCCTCGGAAGAGACCCAGTACTTC. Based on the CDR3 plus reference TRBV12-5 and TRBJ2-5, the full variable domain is DARVTQTPRHKVTEMGQEVTMRCQPILGHNTVFWYRQTMMQGLELLAYFRNRAPLDDSGMPKDRFSAEMPDATLATLKIQPSEPRDSAVYFCASGLWASEETQYFGPGTRLLVL.

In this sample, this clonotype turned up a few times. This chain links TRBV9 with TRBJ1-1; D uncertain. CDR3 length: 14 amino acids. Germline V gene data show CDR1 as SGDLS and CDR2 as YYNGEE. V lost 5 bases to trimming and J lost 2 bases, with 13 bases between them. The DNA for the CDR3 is TGTGCCAGCAGTCGGGGAGGAATTAACACTGAAGCTTTCTTT. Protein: CASSRGGINTEAFF.

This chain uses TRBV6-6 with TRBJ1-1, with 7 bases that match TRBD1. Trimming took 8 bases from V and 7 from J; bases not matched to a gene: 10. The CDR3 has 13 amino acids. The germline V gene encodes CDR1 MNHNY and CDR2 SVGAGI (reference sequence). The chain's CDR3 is CASALGTVNEAFF. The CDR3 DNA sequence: TGTGCCAGCGCCCTGGGGACAGTAAATGAAGCTTTCTTT.

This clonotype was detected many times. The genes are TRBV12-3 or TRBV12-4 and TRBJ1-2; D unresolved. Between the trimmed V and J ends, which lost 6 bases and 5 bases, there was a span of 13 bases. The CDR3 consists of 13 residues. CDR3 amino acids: CASRPSGSYGYTF. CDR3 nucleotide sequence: TGTGCCAGCAGGCCCAGTGGATCTTATGGCTACACCTTC.

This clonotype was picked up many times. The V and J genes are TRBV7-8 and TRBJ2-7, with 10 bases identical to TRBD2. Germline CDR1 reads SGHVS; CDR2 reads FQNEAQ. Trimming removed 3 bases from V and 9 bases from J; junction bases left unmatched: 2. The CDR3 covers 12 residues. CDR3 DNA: TGTGCCAGCAGCTTTACTAGCGGGGCGCAGTACTTC. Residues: CASSFTSGAQYF.

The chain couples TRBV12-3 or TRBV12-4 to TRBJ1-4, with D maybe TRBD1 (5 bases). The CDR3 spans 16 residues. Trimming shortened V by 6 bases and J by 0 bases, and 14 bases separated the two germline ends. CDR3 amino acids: CASSPSGGTTNEKLFF. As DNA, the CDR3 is TGTGCCAGCAGCCCCTCGGGGGGTACAACTAATGAAAAACTGTTTTTT.

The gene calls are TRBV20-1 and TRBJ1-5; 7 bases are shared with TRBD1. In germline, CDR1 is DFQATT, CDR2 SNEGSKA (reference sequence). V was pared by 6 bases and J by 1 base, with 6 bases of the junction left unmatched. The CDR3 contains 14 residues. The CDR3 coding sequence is TGCAGTGCGAGCGGGACAGAAAGCAATCAGCCCCAGCATTTT. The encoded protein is CSASGTESNQPQHF.

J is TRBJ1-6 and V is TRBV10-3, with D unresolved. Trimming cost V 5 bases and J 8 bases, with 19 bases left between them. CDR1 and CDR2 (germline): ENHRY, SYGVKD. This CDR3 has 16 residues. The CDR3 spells CAISYAPGLVDSPLHF. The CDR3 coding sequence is TGTGCCATCAGTTATGCTCCCGGACTAGTGGATTCACCCCTCCACTTT.

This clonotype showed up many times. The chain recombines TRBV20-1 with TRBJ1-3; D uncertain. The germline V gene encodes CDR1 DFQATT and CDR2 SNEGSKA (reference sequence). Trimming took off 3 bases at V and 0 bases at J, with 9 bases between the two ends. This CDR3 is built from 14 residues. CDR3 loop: CSASLGVSGNTIYF. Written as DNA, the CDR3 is TGCAGTGCTAGTCTTGGCGTCTCTGGAAACACCATATATTTT.

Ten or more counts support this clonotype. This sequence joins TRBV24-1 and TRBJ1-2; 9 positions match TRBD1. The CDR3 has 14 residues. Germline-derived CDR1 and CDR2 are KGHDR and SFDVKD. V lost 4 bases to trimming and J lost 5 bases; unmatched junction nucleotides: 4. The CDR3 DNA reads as TGTGCCACCAGTGACAGGGACAGGGCGTATGGCTACACCTTC. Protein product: CATSDRDRAYGYTF.

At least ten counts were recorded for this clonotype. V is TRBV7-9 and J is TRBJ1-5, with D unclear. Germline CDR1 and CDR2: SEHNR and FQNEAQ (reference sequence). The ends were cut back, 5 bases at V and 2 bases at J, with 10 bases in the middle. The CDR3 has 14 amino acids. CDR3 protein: CASSPAGRNQPQHF. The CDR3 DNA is TGTGCCAGCAGCCCAGCGGGCCGCAATCAGCCCCAGCATTTT.

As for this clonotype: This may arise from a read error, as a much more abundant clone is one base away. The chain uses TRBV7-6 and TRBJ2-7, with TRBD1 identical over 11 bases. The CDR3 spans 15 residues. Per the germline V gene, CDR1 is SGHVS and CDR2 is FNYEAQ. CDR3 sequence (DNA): TGTGCCAGCAGCCCCCGGGACAGGGGGTCCTACGAGCAGTGCTTC. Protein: CASSPRDRGSYEQCF.

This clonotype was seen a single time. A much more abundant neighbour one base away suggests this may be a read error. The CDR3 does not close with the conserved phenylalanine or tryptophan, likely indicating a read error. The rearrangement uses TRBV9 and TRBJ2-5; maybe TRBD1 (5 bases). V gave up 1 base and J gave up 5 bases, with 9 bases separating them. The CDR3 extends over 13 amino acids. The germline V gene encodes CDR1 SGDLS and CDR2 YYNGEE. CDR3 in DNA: TGTGCCAGCAGCGTAAGGGGTTTGGAGACCCAGTACCTC. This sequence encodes CASSVRGLETQYL.

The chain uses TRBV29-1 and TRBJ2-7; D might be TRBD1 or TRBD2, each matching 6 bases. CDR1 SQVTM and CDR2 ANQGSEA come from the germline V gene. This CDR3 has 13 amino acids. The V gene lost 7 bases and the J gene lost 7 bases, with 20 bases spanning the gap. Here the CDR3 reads CSAVSGAGLEQYF. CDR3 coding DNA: TGCAGCGCGGTATCGGGGGCAGGCCTTGAGCAGTACTTC.

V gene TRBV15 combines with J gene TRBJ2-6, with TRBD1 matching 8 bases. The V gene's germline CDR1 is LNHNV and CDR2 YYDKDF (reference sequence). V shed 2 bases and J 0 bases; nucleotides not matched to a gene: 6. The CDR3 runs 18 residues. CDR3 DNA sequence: TGTGCCACCAGCAGATACGCCGACAGGGGCTCTGGGGCCAACGTCCTGACTTTC. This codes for CATSRYADRGSGANVLTF.

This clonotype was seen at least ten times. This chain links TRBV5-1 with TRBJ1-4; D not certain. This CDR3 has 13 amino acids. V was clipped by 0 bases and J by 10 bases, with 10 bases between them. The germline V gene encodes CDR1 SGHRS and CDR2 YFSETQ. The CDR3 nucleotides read TGCGCCAGCAGCTTGGAAGCCTTTGGAAAACTGTTTTTT. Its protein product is CASSLEAFGKLFF.

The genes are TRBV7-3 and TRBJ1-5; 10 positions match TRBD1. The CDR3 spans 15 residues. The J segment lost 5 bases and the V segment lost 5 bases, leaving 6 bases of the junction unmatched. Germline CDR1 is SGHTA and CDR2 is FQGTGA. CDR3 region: CASSQGTGEYQPQHF. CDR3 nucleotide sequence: TGTGCCAGCAGCCAAGGGACAGGGGAATATCAGCCCCAGCATTTT.

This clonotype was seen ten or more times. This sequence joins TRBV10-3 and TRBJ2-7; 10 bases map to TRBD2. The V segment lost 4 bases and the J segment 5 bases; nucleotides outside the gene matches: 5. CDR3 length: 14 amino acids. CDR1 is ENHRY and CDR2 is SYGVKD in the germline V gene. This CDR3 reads CAISVAGGVNEQYF. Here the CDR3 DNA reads TGTGCCATCAGTGTAGCGGGGGGAGTCAACGAGCAGTACTTC.

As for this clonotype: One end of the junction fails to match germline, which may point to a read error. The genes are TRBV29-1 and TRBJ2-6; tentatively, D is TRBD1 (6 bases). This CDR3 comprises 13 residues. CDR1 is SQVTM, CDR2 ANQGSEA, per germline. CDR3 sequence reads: CSVQLWGRDTEAF. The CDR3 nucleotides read TGCAGCGTTCAACTTTGGGGAAGGGACACTGAAGCTTTC.

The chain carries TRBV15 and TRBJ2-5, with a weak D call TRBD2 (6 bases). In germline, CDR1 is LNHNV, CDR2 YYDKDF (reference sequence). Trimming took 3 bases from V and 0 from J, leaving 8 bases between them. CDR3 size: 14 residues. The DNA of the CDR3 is TGTGCCACCAGCAGCGGGGGTCACCAAGAGACCCAGTACTTC. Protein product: CATSSGGHQETQYF. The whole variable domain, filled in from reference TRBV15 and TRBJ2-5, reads DAMVIQNPRYQVTQFGKPVTLSCSQTLNHNVMYWYQQKSSQAPKLLFHYYDKDFNNEADTPDNFQSRRPNTSFCFLDIRSPGLGDTAMYLCATSSGGHQETQYFGPGTRLLVL.